This TCR beta chain came from a study of CD8 T cells in ankylosing spondylitis. In regard to this clonotype: Its antigen is as yet unknown.

From the 5' RACE reads, TCRdb called clonotypes with MiXCR, one entry per CDR3 protein. The table has roughly 180,000 distinct CDR3 sequences, approximately 9% seen once; the top ten hold more than 12%. Study-wide points: From matched ankylosing spondylitis synovial fluid, disease-linked clones were reportedly recovered at significantly enriched levels.

Per germline, CDR1 SGHKS and CDR2 YYEKEE (reference sequence). The CDR3 covers 14 residues. Between the trimmed V and J ends, which lost 4 bases and 6 bases, there was a span of 14 bases. Sequenced material: blood, either unsorted or a sorted T cell fraction (not recorded which). This receptor was obtained from a female donor with ankylosing spondylitis or in good health (not recorded which). The chain carries TRBV5-5 and TRBJ2-1, with D tentatively TRBD2 (6 bases). CDR3 coding DNA: TGTGCCAGCAGCGTTAGCGGAAAACCCAATGAGCAGTTCTTC. This sequence encodes CASSVSGKPNEQFF.